This entry lists 17 T cell receptor beta chains sequenced from one sample in a study of T cell changes during pregnancy in multiple sclerosis. Clones were read by immunoSEQ multiplex PCR, and TCRdb kept only the in-frame ones, dropping some. The data show about 100,000 clones, with 85% to 95% seen just once and about 2.7% held by the top ten. Sequences were derived from peripheral blood, sampled in the first trimester of pregnancy. These receptors all come from a female donor with multiple sclerosis, enrolled in a pregnancy study.

The chain has TRBV7-9 and TRBJ2-3; 7 bases agree with TRBD2. This CDR3 spans 14 amino acids. Per the germline V gene, CDR1 is SEHNR and CDR2 is FQNEAQ (reference sequence). The trim removed 4 bases at V and 5 bases at J, leaving 6 bases unmatched. The CDR3 spells CASSSSSGRDTQYF. The CDR3 region has the DNA TGTGCCAGCAGCTCCTCTAGCGGTCGAGATACGCAGTATTTT.

V and J are TRBV6-1 and TRBJ1-1; D gene ambiguous. Trimming pared 2 bases from V and 14 bases from J, leaving 15 bases between. Germline assignment: CDR1 MNHNS and CDR2 SASEGT. CDR3 length: 12 residues. DNA of the CDR3: TGTGCCAGCAGTGAATCGGCCCGGTCTAGGTTCTTT. It encodes CASSESARSRFF.

The chain recombines TRBV10-3 with TRBJ1-2; D not resolved. This CDR3 contains 15 residues. V was pared by 2 bases and J by 2 bases, with 12 bases between. The germline CDR1 and CDR2 sequences are ENHRY and SYGVKD. CDR3 residues: CAISEGRRGNYGYTF. The CDR3 coding sequence is TGTGCCATCAGTGAGGGTCGACGAGGCAACTATGGCTACACCTTC.

CDR3 amino acids: CASSLDRNRGSYEQYF. CDR3 DNA sequence: TGCGCCAGCAGCTTGGACCGGAACAGGGGGTCCTACGAGCAGTACTTC. This sequence joins TRBV5-1 and TRBJ2-7; 8 positions match TRBD1. V trimming: 0 bases; J trimming: 1 base; junction bases outside the gene matches: 6. The CDR3 extends over 16 amino acids. The V gene's germline CDR1 is SGHRS and CDR2 YFSETQ.

V gene TRBV9 combines with J gene TRBJ1-2, with D possibly TRBD1 on 6 matching bases. Germline V gene data show CDR1 as SGDLS and CDR2 as YYNGEE. The CDR3 is 16 residues long. Trimming took 4 bases from V and 1 from J, leaving 17 bases between them. CDR3 loop: CASSSPQGGFNYGYTF. Written as DNA, the CDR3 is TGTGCCAGCAGCTCTCCACAGGGAGGGTTTAACTATGGCTACACCTTC. Complete variable domain (other parts from reference TRBV9 and TRBJ1-2): DSGVTQTPKHLITATGQRVTLRCSPRSGDLSVYWYQQSLDQGLQFLIQYYNGEERAKGNILERFSAQQFPDLHSELNLSSLELGDSALYFCASSSPQGGFNYGYTFGSGTRLTVV.

The chain carries TRBV7-9 and TRBJ1-4; D perhaps matches TRBD1 (5 bases). The germline V gene has CDR1 SEHNR and CDR2 FQNEAQ (reference sequence). With 6 bases removed from V and 4 bases from J, the gap between germline ends came to 12 bases. The length of the CDR3 is 14 residues. The chain's CDR3 is CASRNQGFNEKLFF. As DNA, the CDR3 is TGTGCCAGCAGGAACCAGGGTTTTAATGAAAAACTGTTTTTT. Variable domain in full (rest from reference TRBV7-9 and TRBJ1-4): DTGVSQNPRHKITKRGQNVTFRCDPISEHNRLYWYRQTLGQGPEFLTYFQNEAQLEKSRLLSDRFSAERPKGSFSTLEIQRTEQGDSAMYLCASRNQGFNEKLFFGSGTQLSVL.

This chain links TRBV7-9 with TRBJ1-5, with unresolved D. The length of the CDR3 is 15 residues. The V end lost 5 bases, the J end lost 2 bases, and 13 bases lay between the germline ends. CDR1 SEHNR and CDR2 FQNEAQ come from the germline V gene (reference sequence). The CDR3 nucleotides are TGTGCCAGCAGCGCGGGGAGGATCGGCAATCAGCCCCAGCATTTT. Its translation is CASSAGRIGNQPQHF.

The rearrangement joins TRBV10-3 to TRBJ2-7; TRBD2 aligns across 9 bases. The CDR3 length is 15 residues. Trimming removed 0 bases from V and 4 bases from J; junction bases left unmatched: 4. Germline V gives CDR1 ENHRY, CDR2 SYGVKD. This chain's CDR3 is CAISESRLAAYEQYF. CDR3 bases: TGTGCCATCAGTGAGTCGAGACTAGCGGCATACGAGCAGTACTTC.

The CDR3 DNA is TGTGCCAGCAGCTTAGGGGTAGGACTAGCGGCTAACAATGAGCAGTTCTTC. Amino acids: CASSLGVGLAANNEQFF. The chain joins TRBV7-9 to TRBJ2-1; 10 bases map to TRBD2. With 1 base clipped from V and 5 bases from J, the junction kept 8 bases outside the gene matches. The CDR3 spans 17 residues. From germline, CDR1 is SEHNR and CDR2 FQNEAQ (reference sequence).

This clone came up a few times. The chain has TRBV6-4 and TRBJ2-1; 12 bases align to TRBD2. CDR3 length: 15 amino acids. Germline-derived CDR1 and CDR2 are MRHNA and SNTAGT. Trimming removed 5 bases from V and 8 bases from J; junction bases left unmatched: 7. CDR3 sequence: CASSPTSGGRDEQFF. The CDR3 region has the DNA TGTGCCAGCAGTCCAACTAGCGGGGGGCGGGATGAGCAGTTCTTC.

The chain couples TRBV5-1 to TRBJ2-5; 9 bases are a match to TRBD2. The CDR3 is made up of 16 amino acids. The J segment lost 0 bases and the V segment lost 5 bases, leaving 8 bases of the junction unmatched. Germline V gene data show CDR1 as SGHRS and CDR2 as YFSETQ. The CDR3 region is CASRPRTSAYQETQYF. The CDR3 nucleotides are TGCGCCAGCAGACCTAGGACTAGCGCGTACCAAGAGACCCAGTACTTC.

This chain links TRBV4-2 with TRBJ1-5, with a possible D match to TRBD1 (6 bases). The CDR3 is made up of 18 amino acids. The V end lost 1 base, the J end lost 1 base, and 17 bases lay between the germline ends. Germline V gene data show CDR1 as LGHNA and CDR2 as YNFKEQ. CDR3 amino acids: CASSQAPGGARSNQPQHF. CDR3 nucleotide sequence: TGTGCCAGCAGCCAAGCCCCGGGGGGGGCTCGGAGCAATCAGCCCCAGCATTTT.

The chain combines TRBV7-2 with TRBJ2-7, with TRBD1 matching 12 bases. The CDR3 runs 15 residues. Germline assignment: CDR1 SGHTA and CDR2 FQGNSA. The junction had 4 bases not matched to a gene; V was cut back by 1 base and J by 6 bases. CDR3 nucleotide sequence: TGTGCCAGCAGCTTAGTTGGGACAGGGGGCTTCGAGCAGTACTTC. Encoded protein: CASSLVGTGGFEQYF.

The V gene is TRBV28, the J gene TRBJ2-7, with 8 bases matching TRBD1. With 5 bases clipped from V and 0 bases from J, the junction kept 9 bases outside the gene matches. In germline, CDR1 is MDHEN, CDR2 SYDVKM. CDR3 length equals 16 residues. The CDR3 nucleotides are TGTGCCAGCAGTCCCCCTGACAGGGGCAACTCCTACGAGCAGTACTTC. It yields the protein CASSPPDRGNSYEQYF.

The chain has TRBV11-3 and TRBJ2-1; 10 positions agree with TRBD1. J was trimmed by 4 bases and V by 1 base; bases with no gene match: 4. Germline V gene lookup returns CDR1 SGHNT and CDR2 YENEEA. The CDR3 covers 16 residues. CDR3 sequence: CASSLGDRGQYNEQFF. The CDR3 bases are TGTGCCAGCAGCTTAGGGGACAGGGGCCAATACAATGAGCAGTTCTTC.

This sequence joins TRBV19 and TRBJ2-1; tentatively, D is TRBD2 (6 bases). From germline, CDR1 is LNHDA and CDR2 SQIVND (reference sequence). The CDR3 consists of 15 residues. Trimming shortened V by 4 bases and J by 3 bases, and 13 bases separated the two germline ends. DNA for the CDR3: TGTGCCAGTAGTAGTCGAGCGGGCATCTACAATGAGCAGTTCTTC. Translation: CASSSRAGIYNEQFF.

The chain couples TRBV4-3 to TRBJ2-1; tentative D call: TRBD1 (5 bases). The germline V gene has CDR1 LGHNA and CDR2 YSLEER. The CDR3 has 15 residues. V lost 1 base and J 4 bases, leaving 11 bases between the germline ends. In DNA form, the CDR3 reads TGCGCCAGCAGCCAAGCGCGACAGATATACAATGAGCAGTTCTTC. Its protein is CASSQARQIYNEQFF.